One T cell receptor (beta chain) is described in this entry. This entry comes from a study of blood T cell repertoires in COVID-19. Per germline, CDR1 MNHEY and CDR2 SVGEGT. The germline V and J ends were trimmed by 2 bases and 1 base, with 14 bases remaining between them. This CDR3 comprises 16 residues. The protocol was immunoSEQ multiplex PCR, while the TCRdb copy is restricted to in-frame clones and leaves out a portion. The sample lists 150,000 or so clones; about 86% were seen once. The chain has TRBV6-2 or TRBV6-3 and TRBJ1-1; a weak D match, TRBD1 (6 bases). The sample taken for sequencing was PBMCs or T cells enriched from blood (not recorded which). This clonotype was sampled from a man over 45 who had recovered from COVID-19. The CDR3 loop is CASSYGGTGRNTEAFF. CDR3 coding DNA: TGTGCCAGCAGTTACGGCGGTACAGGGCGGAACACTGAAGCTTTCTTT.